One sample yielded the 21 T cell receptor beta chains listed below, sequenced in a study of cytomegalovirus exposure and HLA in healthy donors (dated by TCRdb to about 2017). Receptor amplification or capture employed the immunoSEQ multiplex PCR assay. The multiplex PCR relied on a mix of 60 forward primers for TCR Vbeta segments and 13 reverse primers for TCR Jbeta segments. TCRdb holds this immuneACCESS table with in-frame rearrangements only. Some clones are missing; in checked studies, unresolved V genes explain under half, and the rest has no known cause. The table for this sample lists fewer than 40,000 clones; 65% to 70% of them were counted only once. The ten most abundant clones make up about 9.5% of the sample. Sequenced: PBMCs. Source of these receptors: a man aged 35 to 55 in good health and CMV-seropositive.

The gene calls are TRBV5-1 and TRBJ1-4; D is possibly TRBD1 (6 bases). This CDR3 comprises 17 residues. Between the trimmed V and J ends, which lost 3 bases and 0 bases, there was a span of 15 bases. Per the germline V gene, CDR1 is SGHRS and CDR2 is YFSETQ. The CDR3 DNA sequence: TGCGCCAGCAGCTCTAGACCAGGGGTTTCAACTAATGAAAAACTGTTTTTT. Translation: CASSSRPGVSTNEKLFF. Using reference TRBV5-1 and TRBJ1-4 for the parts outside the CDR3, the full variable domain is KAGVTQTPRYLIKTRGQQVTLSCSPISGHRSVSWYQQTPGQGLQFLFEYFSETQRNKGNFPGRFSGRQFSNSRSEMNVSTLELGDSALYLCASSSRPGVSTNEKLFFGSGTQLSVL.

J is TRBJ1-4 and V is TRBV19, with D possibly matching TRBD1 (5 bases). This CDR3 is 13 amino acids long. Germline values: CDR1 LNHDA, CDR2 SQIVND (reference sequence). The V gene lost 6 bases and the J gene lost 6 bases, with 11 bases spanning the gap. The CDR3 nucleotides read TGTGCCAGTAGAGGCAGGGAATATGAAAAACTGTTTTTT. Translated: CASRGREYEKLFF. The variable domain in full, completed from reference TRBV19 and TRBJ1-4, reads DGGITQSPKYLFRKEGQNVTLSCEQNLNHDAMYWYRQDPGQGLRLIYYSQIVNDFQKGDIAEGYSVSREKKESFPLTVTSAQKNPTAFYLCASRGREYEKLFFGSGTQLSVL.

The gene calls are TRBV4-1 and TRBJ2-5; the D gene is possibly TRBD1 (5 bases). Germline V gene lookup returns CDR1 MGHRA and CDR2 YSYEKL. With 0 bases removed from V and 4 bases from J, the gap between germline ends came to 12 bases. This CDR3 is 15 amino acids long. The CDR3 region is CASSQDPAGSETQYF. CDR3 DNA sequence: TGCGCCAGCAGCCAAGATCCGGCAGGGTCAGAGACCCAGTACTTC.

The rearrangement uses TRBV9 and TRBJ2-3; 9 nucleotides line up with TRBD2. The junction had 5 bases not matched to a gene; V was cut back by 2 bases and J by 4 bases. The CDR3 covers 15 residues. Germline CDR1 is SGDLS and CDR2 is YYNGEE. As DNA, the CDR3 is TGTGCCAGCAGCGTCAGCGGGGGGTATGCAGATACGCAGTATTTT. Residues: CASSVSGGYADTQYF.

The chain couples TRBV5-1 to TRBJ2-5; D perhaps matches TRBD2 (5 bases). V was cut by 0 bases and J by 5 bases, with 8 bases left in between. Germline V lookup: CDR1 SGHRS, CDR2 YFSETQ. This CDR3 has 13 residues. CDR3 protein: CASSLDPGETQYF. CDR3 sequence (DNA): TGCGCCAGCAGCTTGGATCCGGGGGAGACCCAGTACTTC.

This clone was observed a handful of times. The gene calls are TRBV30 and TRBJ1-4; D remains ambiguous. Germline V lookup: CDR1 GTSNPN, CDR2 SVGIG (reference sequence). This CDR3 spans 13 amino acids. The ends were cut back, 1 base at V and 4 bases at J, with 7 bases in the middle. This CDR3 reads CAWSEQINEKLFF. In DNA, the CDR3 is TGTGCCTGGAGTGAACAGATTAATGAAAAACTGTTTTTT.

The V gene is TRBV14, the J gene TRBJ1-2; D possibly corresponds to TRBD1 (5 bases). This CDR3 has 17 residues. CDR1 is SGHDN, CDR2 FVKESK, per germline. Trimming took 5 bases from V and 4 from J, leaving 23 bases between them. CDR3 DNA: TGTGCCAGCAGCGAAGGAATGGCAGGGATTAAGGTCTATGGCTACACCTTC. It is translated as CASSEGMAGIKVYGYTF.

The chain joins TRBV11-3 to TRBJ2-5; the D gene is possibly TRBD2 (6 bases). From germline, CDR1 is SGHNT and CDR2 YENEEA. This CDR3 contains 16 residues. Deletions cut 2 bases from V and 4 bases from J, with 17 bases between. The CDR3 DNA is TGTGCCAGCAGCTTAAACAAGGTTGCGGGGAGAGAGACCCAGTACTTC. It is translated as CASSLNKVAGRETQYF.

This clone was observed a handful of times. This chain joins TRBV11-2 and TRBJ2-2; the match to TRBD1 covers 9 bases. This CDR3 spans 15 amino acids. Losses at the gene ends were 0 bases for V and 7 bases for J; bases not matched to a gene: 3. Germline CDR1 reads SGHAT; CDR2 reads FQNNGV. Here the CDR3 reads CASSLDGQGIGELFF. The CDR3 coding sequence is TGTGCCAGCAGCTTAGATGGACAGGGGATCGGGGAGCTGTTTTTT.

The CDR3 DNA reads TGTGCCAGCAGCGAAAACAGGGGGTCTAATGAAAAACTGTTTTTT. It is translated as CASSENRGSNEKLFF. This chain uses TRBV6-6 with TRBJ1-4; the match to TRBD1 covers 8 bases. This CDR3 region has 15 residues. With 6 bases clipped from V and 3 bases from J, the junction kept 6 bases outside the gene matches. Germline V gives CDR1 MNHNY, CDR2 SVGAGI (reference sequence).

The gene calls are TRBV5-1 and TRBJ1-1; D uncertain. This CDR3 spans 11 amino acids. V lost 5 bases to trimming and J lost 6 bases, with 8 bases between them. The germline gives CDR1 SGHRS, CDR2 YFSETQ. The CDR3 here is CASSYGSEAFF. CDR3 coding DNA: TGCGCCAGCAGTTACGGGTCTGAAGCTTTCTTT.

The rearrangement joins TRBV2 to TRBJ2-1; 10 nucleotides line up with TRBD2. V lost 6 bases, J lost 7 bases, and 6 bases stayed unmatched. The CDR3 has 14 amino acids. Per the germline V gene, CDR1 is SNHLY and CDR2 is FYNNEI. The CDR3 DNA reads TGTGCCAGCAGGGTAGCGGGGGGCTCTAATGAGCAGTTCTTC. Its protein is CASRVAGGSNEQFF.

This chain joins TRBV29-1 and TRBJ2-1, with 8 positions matching TRBD2. The length of the CDR3 is 17 residues. V was pared by 2 bases and J by 9 bases, with 18 bases of the junction left unmatched. Germline values: CDR1 SQVTM, CDR2 ANQGSEA. The CDR3: CSVEPFRGGRLSSEQFF. The CDR3, as DNA: TGCAGCGTTGAACCCTTCCGGGGGGGAAGACTATCAAGTGAGCAGTTCTTC.

The CDR3 coding sequence is TGTGCCAGCAGCTTGATGGGGAGTTATGGCTACACCTTC. Translation: CASSLMGSYGYTF. The chain links TRBV11-3 to TRBJ1-2; D not certain. V lost 3 bases and J lost 5, with 10 bases in between. CDR1 is SGHNT, CDR2 YENEEA, per germline. The CDR3 sequence is 13 residues long.

The DNA of the CDR3 is TGTGCCAGCTCCGGGGGAAAAAACATTCAGTACTTC. Protein: CASSGGKNIQYF. V usage is TRBV18 and J usage is TRBJ2-4; D is possibly TRBD2 (6 bases). The CDR3 spans 12 residues. In germline, CDR1 is KGHSH, CDR2 LQKENI. V shed 6 bases and J shed 4 bases, with 7 bases lying between them.

This clone was detected only a few times. The rearrangement links TRBV2 to TRBJ2-7, with unresolved D. Germline loops: CDR1 SNHLY, CDR2 FYNNEI. Deletions cut 7 bases from V and 0 bases from J, with 13 bases between. This CDR3 has 14 amino acids. The CDR3 spells CASKISQSSYEQYF. The CDR3 DNA reads as TGTGCCAGCAAGATTTCACAGAGCTCCTACGAGCAGTACTTC.

J is TRBJ2-7 and V is TRBV6-1, with a tentative D call TRBD2 (6 bases). CDR3 length equals 14 residues. Looked up from germline, CDR1 is MNHNS and CDR2 is SASEGT. V was cut by 0 bases and J by 9 bases, with 15 bases left in between. The CDR3 sequence: CASSEAWTRGGQYF. The CDR3 coding sequence is TGTGCCAGCAGTGAAGCGTGGACCCGGGGAGGGCAGTACTTC.

The chain has TRBV11-1 and TRBJ2-3, with D tentatively TRBD2 (7 bases). Germline V gene lookup returns CDR1 SGHAT and CDR2 FQDESV (reference sequence). V lost 2 bases and J lost 1, with 13 bases in between. The CDR3 runs to 16 residues. The CDR3 region is CASSLLRGARTDTQYF. In nucleotides, the CDR3 is TGTGCCAGCAGCTTATTACGGGGGGCTCGCACAGATACGCAGTATTTT. Variable domain in full (rest from reference TRBV11-1 and TRBJ2-3): EAEVAQSPRYKITEKSQAVAFWCDPISGHATLYWYRQILGQGPELLVQFQDESVVDDSQLPKDRFSAERLKGVDSTLKIQPAELGDSAMYLCASSLLRGARTDTQYFGPGTRLTVL.

This chain links TRBV28 with TRBJ1-3; TRBD1 might be the D (5 bases). Germline V gives CDR1 MDHEN, CDR2 SYDVKM. This CDR3 contains 16 residues. Between the trimmed V and J ends, which lost 6 bases and 0 bases, there was a span of 15 bases. The CDR3 region is CASSPGGDYSGNTIYF. CDR3 nucleotide sequence: TGTGCCAGCAGCCCCGGGGGGGATTACTCTGGAAACACCATATATTTT. Drawing the rest from reference TRBV28 and TRBJ1-3, the complete variable domain is DVKVTQSSRYLVKRTGEKVFLECVQDMDHENMFWYRQDPGLGLRLIYFSYDVKMKEKGDIPEGYSVSREKKERFSLILESASTNQTSMYLCASSPGGDYSGNTIYFGEGSWLTVV.

This clone was found a few times. The rearrangement uses TRBV13 and TRBJ2-7; 9 bases map to TRBD1. The CDR3 is 15 amino acids. Per germline, CDR1 PRHDT and CDR2 FYEKMQ (reference sequence). The junction had 9 bases not matched to a gene; V was cut back by 6 bases and J by 3 bases. CDR3 nucleotide sequence: TGTGCCAGCAGGGACGCGGGACAGGGTAACTACGAGCAGTACTTC. Protein sequence: CASRDAGQGNYEQYF. Variable domain in full (rest from reference TRBV13 and TRBJ2-7): AAGVIQSPRHLIKEKRETATLKCYPIPRHDTVYWYQQGPGQDPQFLISFYEKMQSDKGSIPDRFSAQQFSDYHSELNMSSLELGDSALYFCASRDAGQGNYEQYFGPGTRLTVT.

This clone turned up a few times. J is TRBJ1-3 and V is TRBV2, with D hard to call. Germline CDR1 and CDR2: SNHLY and FYNNEI. Trimming left V 6 bases short and J 2 bases short, with 8 bases between. This CDR3 has 13 amino acids. The CDR3 region is CASRQTAGNTIYF. The CDR3 coding sequence is TGTGCCAGCAGACAGACGGCTGGAAACACCATATATTTT.